The rows below give T cell receptor beta chains drawn from one sample of a study of cytomegalovirus exposure and HLA in healthy donors. Method: immunoSEQ multiplex PCR; TCRdb's copy keeps in-frame clones and lacks some. The sample has 150,000 to 200,000 clones, roughly 78% seen once; the top ten hold approximately 3%. Input material: PBMCs. The receptor set was obtained from a woman aged 40 to 49 in good health and CMV-seronegative. The CDR3 runs from the conserved cysteine through the conserved F or W. A D gene is named only where the DNA matches it firmly. Part of the rows lack a size; the others show once, few, many or a class for expanded clones.

cdr3_aa: CASSLASDGYTF
cdr3_nt: TGCGCCAGCAGCTTGGCGTCGGATGGCTACACCTTC
j_call: TRBJ1-2
clone_size: once
v_call: TRBV5-1
d_call: .

cdr3_aa: CTSSQEGVTRQTQYF
cdr3_nt: TGCACCAGCAGCCAAGAAGGGGTGACTAGACAGACCCAGTACTTC
j_call: TRBJ2-5
clone_size: .
v_call: TRBV1
d_call: .

cdr3_aa: CASSPSPQGALRMNNEQFF
cdr3_nt: TGCGCCAGCAGCCCCTCGCCGCAGGGGGCACTTAGGATGAACAATGAGCAGTTCTTC
j_call: TRBJ2-1
clone_size: .
v_call: TRBV5-1
d_call: TRBD1

cdr3_aa: CASSQSLLRGVRYEQYF
cdr3_nt: TGCGCCAGCAGTCAGTCCCTCCTACGGGGAGTGAGGTACGAGCAGTACTTC
j_call: TRBJ2-7
clone_size: .
v_call: TRBV23-1
d_call: .

cdr3_aa: CASSLGQSTDTQYF
cdr3_nt: TGCGCCAGCAGCCTCGGACAGAGCACAGATACGCAGTATTTT
j_call: TRBJ2-3
clone_size: .
v_call: TRBV5-1
d_call: .

cdr3_aa: CASSSQTGDTAPGYTF
cdr3_nt: TGCGCCAGCAGCAGCCAGACAGGCGATACCGCTCCAGGCTACACCTTC
j_call: TRBJ1-2
clone_size: .
v_call: TRBV5-1
d_call: .

cdr3_aa: CASSPDWGGETQYF
cdr3_nt: TGTGCCAGCAGCCCAGACTGGGGGGGAGAGACCCAGTACTTC
j_call: TRBJ2-5
clone_size: .
v_call: TRBV7-3
d_call: TRBD2

cdr3_aa: CSVDRGASTDTQYF
cdr3_nt: TGCAGCGTTGATCGGGGGGCTAGCACAGATACGCAGTATTTT
j_call: TRBJ2-3
clone_size: .
v_call: TRBV29-1
d_call: .

cdr3_aa: CASSVPGVGSPLHF
cdr3_nt: TGTGCCAGCAGTGTGCCAGGGGTCGGATCACCCCTCCACTTT
j_call: TRBJ1-6
clone_size: .
v_call: TRBV25-1
d_call: .

cdr3_aa: CASSISGGAHEQYF
cdr3_nt: TGTGCCAGCAGCATCTCCGGGGGGGCCCACGAGCAGTACTTC
j_call: TRBJ2-7
clone_size: .
v_call: TRBV5-6
d_call: TRBD2

cdr3_aa: CASSLSGGRLEKLFF
cdr3_nt: TGTGCCAGCAGTTTATCGGGGGGGCGTTTGGAAAAACTGTTTTTT
j_call: TRBJ1-4
clone_size: .
v_call: TRBV28
d_call: .

cdr3_aa: CASSYQQGTNAEAFF
cdr3_nt: TGTGCCAGCAGTTACCAGCAGGGGACGAACGCTGAAGCTTTCTTT
j_call: TRBJ1-1
clone_size: .
v_call: TRBV6-6
d_call: .

cdr3_aa: CASTASRHLSGANVLTF
cdr3_nt: TGTGCCAGCACAGCTAGTAGGCACCTATCTGGGGCCAACGTCCTGACTTTC
j_call: TRBJ2-6
clone_size: .
v_call: TRBV5-6
d_call: .

cdr3_aa: CASSLGRDSGQPQHF
cdr3_nt: TGTGCCAGCAGCCTAGGACGGGACTCGGGTCAGCCCCAGCATTTT
j_call: TRBJ1-5
clone_size: .
v_call: TRBV7-8
d_call: .

cdr3_aa: CASSDLRVSDTEAFF
cdr3_nt: TGTGCCAGCAGCGACCTTCGGGTTTCCGACACTGAAGCTTTCTTT
j_call: TRBJ1-1
clone_size: .
v_call: TRBV13
d_call: .

cdr3_aa: CASSLQGRVDRYTF
cdr3_nt: TGCGCCAGCAGCTTACAGGGACGGGTGGATCGCTACACCTTC
j_call: TRBJ1-2
clone_size: .
v_call: TRBV5-1
d_call: .

cdr3_aa: CASSMTFYGTNYGYTF
cdr3_nt: TGTGCCAGCAGCATGACATTTTATGGAACTAACTATGGCTACACCTTC
j_call: TRBJ1-2
clone_size: .
v_call: TRBV7-9
d_call: .

cdr3_aa: CASSLGGSDEQYF
cdr3_nt: TGTGCCAGCAGTTTGGGGGGGTCTGACGAGCAGTACTTC
j_call: TRBJ2-7
clone_size: .
v_call: TRBV28
d_call: TRBD2

cdr3_aa: CASSLVGTAMNTEAFF
cdr3_nt: TGTGCCAGCAGCTTGGTAGGGACAGCCATGAACACTGAAGCTTTCTTT
j_call: TRBJ1-1
clone_size: .
v_call: TRBV5-8
d_call: TRBD1

cdr3_aa: CASSFRSRGSDTQYF
cdr3_nt: TGTGCCAGCAGCTTTAGGAGTCGGGGGTCAGATACGCAGTATTTT
j_call: TRBJ2-3
clone_size: once
v_call: TRBV7-6
d_call: .

cdr3_aa: CASRPGQSNEKLFF
cdr3_nt: TGTGCCAGCAGGCCGGGACAGAGTAATGAAAAACTGTTTTTT
j_call: TRBJ1-4
clone_size: few
v_call: TRBV6-1
d_call: TRBD1

cdr3_aa: CASTFDINYGYTF
cdr3_nt: TGCGCCAGCACCTTCGACATCAACTATGGCTACACCTTC
j_call: TRBJ1-2
clone_size: .
v_call: TRBV5-1
d_call: .

cdr3_aa: CASSAQGQNTEAFF
cdr3_nt: TGTGCCAGCAGTGCCCAAGGACAGAACACTGAAGCTTTCTTT
j_call: TRBJ1-1
clone_size: few
v_call: TRBV6-1
d_call: .

cdr3_aa: CASSTTGPSEQYF
cdr3_nt: TGTGCCAGCAGTACGACAGGGCCCTCGGAGCAGTACTTC
j_call: TRBJ2-7
clone_size: .
v_call: TRBV27
d_call: TRBD1

cdr3_aa: CASSLTRGETQYF
cdr3_nt: TGCGCCAGCAGCTTGACGCGTGGTGAGACCCAGTACTTC
j_call: TRBJ2-5
clone_size: .
v_call: TRBV5-1
d_call: .

cdr3_aa: CASNWRGQAGELFF
cdr3_nt: TGTGCCAGCAATTGGAGGGGTCAGGCCGGGGAGCTGTTTTTT
j_call: TRBJ2-2
clone_size: .
v_call: TRBV9
d_call: .

cdr3_aa: CASSPTSGGSYNEQFF
cdr3_nt: TGCGCCAGCAGCCCAACTAGCGGGGGCTCCTACAATGAGCAGTTCTTC
j_call: TRBJ2-1
clone_size: few
v_call: TRBV5-1
d_call: TRBD2

cdr3_aa: CATHRNYGYTF
cdr3_nt: TGTGCCACACACCGTAACTATGGCTACACCTTC
j_call: TRBJ1-2
clone_size: .
v_call: TRBV19
d_call: .

cdr3_aa: CASSLQQGHEQYF
cdr3_nt: TGTGCCAGCAGCTTACAGCAGGGCCACGAGCAGTACTTC
j_call: TRBJ2-7
clone_size: .
v_call: TRBV13
d_call: .

cdr3_aa: CASSLADSRNTIYF
cdr3_nt: TGCGCCAGCAGCTTGGCTGACAGCCGAAACACCATATATTTT
j_call: TRBJ1-3
clone_size: .
v_call: TRBV5-1
d_call: .

cdr3_aa: CASSFRTGANYGYTF
cdr3_nt: TGTGCCAGCAGTTTCCGAACAGGGGCCAACTATGGCTACACCTTC
j_call: TRBJ1-2
clone_size: .
v_call: TRBV27
d_call: TRBD1